This entry describes one TCR beta chain. Its antigen remains unidentified. The PCR had 60 Vbeta and 13 Jbeta primers. Produced via immunoSEQ multiplex PCR; TCRdb's table is partial and in-frame only. The sample shows tens of thousands of clones, around two thirds of them seen only once. These data are taken from a study of cytomegalovirus exposure and HLA in healthy donors. Study findings and constraints: Earlier results showed most TCR beta V segments being productive about 87% or about 30% of the time.

The CDR3 loop spans 15 amino acids. J lost 5 bases, V lost 2 bases, and 7 bases had no gene match. Germline lookup yields CDR1 WNHNN and CDR2 SYGVQD (reference sequence). The chain uses TRBV10-1 and TRBJ2-5; 8 nucleotides align to TRBD1. The TCR sequence derives from a woman aged 50 to 60 in good health and CMV-seropositive. The sample was PBMCs. DNA for the CDR3: TGCGCCAGCAGTGAGCGGACAGGGACCCGGGAGACCCAGTACTTC. Its translation is CASSERTGTRETQYF.